Following are 19 T cell receptor beta chains from one sample sequenced in a study of blood T cell repertoires in COVID-19 (dated by TCRdb to 2020 to 2022). The library was generated by the immunoSEQ multiplex PCR assay. Not all clones reach the TCRdb copy of this immuneACCESS table, which keeps in-frame sequences only. Checked studies attribute under half of the gap to unresolved V genes and leave the rest unexplained. This sample holds around 160,000 clones; roughly 87% were observed only once. The biggest ten clones account for roughly 9.6% of the sample. The sequenced material came from PBMCs or T cells enriched from blood (not recorded which). These receptors all stem from a man in his fifties or sixties who had recovered from COVID-19.

V and J are TRBV11-2 and TRBJ2-7, with D tentatively TRBD2 (7 bases). The CDR3 loop spans 14 amino acids. CDR1 SGHAT and CDR2 FQNNGV come from the germline V gene. Trimming left V 5 bases short and J 3 bases short, with 14 bases between. CDR3 residues: CASSQGGGSYEQYF. In DNA form, the CDR3 reads TGTGCCAGCAGCCAAGGCGGGGGCAGCTACGAGCAGTACTTC.

The chain combines TRBV5-1 with TRBJ2-2, with D tentatively TRBD2 (5 bases). V was trimmed by 4 bases and J by 5 bases, leaving 12 bases between them. Germline assignment: CDR1 SGHRS and CDR2 YFSETQ. This CDR3 contains 14 residues. The CDR3 loop reads CASSQLGGTGELFF. CDR3 nucleotides: TGCGCCAGCAGCCAACTAGGAGGAACCGGGGAGCTGTTTTTT. The variable domain in full, with the rest retrieved from reference TRBV5-1 and TRBJ2-2, is KAGVTQTPRYLIKTRGQQVTLSCSPISGHRSVSWYQQTPGQGLQFLFEYFSETQRNKGNFPGRFSGRQFSNSRSEMNVSTLELGDSALYLCASSQLGGTGELFFGEGSRLTVL.

This rearrangement joins TRBV27 to TRBJ1-2, with 9 bases that match TRBD1. Trimming at V came to 2 bases and at J to 2 bases, leaving 9 bases not matched to a gene. The CDR3 has 17 residues. Germline CDR1 reads MNHEY; CDR2 reads SMNVEV (reference sequence). The CDR3 DNA sequence: TGTGCCAGCAGTTTAGTTGGGACAGGGATATCCAACTATGGCTACACCTTC. Residues: CASSLVGTGISNYGYTF.

In this sample, this clone turned up a few times. V gene TRBV3-1 (or the pseudogene TRBV3-2) combines with J gene TRBJ2-2; TRBD1 matches 8 bases. The V gene's germline CDR1 is LGHDT and CDR2 YNNKEL (reference sequence). This CDR3 has 15 residues. The ends lost 4 bases at V and 2 bases at J; junction bases unmatched: 3. CDR3 bases: TGTGCCAGCAGCCCCAGGGGGCTCAACACCGGGGAGCTGTTTTTT. It encodes CASSPRGLNTGELFF.

V and J are TRBV5-1 and TRBJ2-2; 8 bases map to TRBD2. This CDR3 is built from 15 residues. The germline V gene has CDR1 SGHRS and CDR2 YFSETQ. After removal of 4 bases from V and 4 bases from J, the junction contained 6 bases not matched to a gene. As DNA, the CDR3 is TGCGCCAGCAGCCCCGGGACTAGAACCACCGGGGAGCTGTTTTTT. This translates into CASSPGTRTTGELFF.

This clone has only a few counts. The V and J genes are TRBV4-2 and TRBJ2-5, with TRBD2 identical over 11 bases. Germline CDR1 LGHNA, CDR2 YNFKEQ. This CDR3 has 17 amino acids. Trimming at V came to 1 base and at J to 5 bases, leaving 9 bases not matched to a gene. The CDR3 DNA reads TGTGCCAGCAGCCAAGCCCCACTAGCGGGAGTCCCGGAGACCCAGTACTTC. Translating gives CASSQAPLAGVPETQYF.

V is TRBV7-2 and J is TRBJ2-7, with D maybe TRBD2 (6 bases). V was clipped by 5 bases and J by 0 bases, with 11 bases between them. The V gene's germline CDR1 is SGHTA and CDR2 FQGNSA. The length of the CDR3 is 14 residues. CDR3 loop: CASSIGTFSYEQYF. For the CDR3, the DNA is TGTGCCAGCAGCATCGGGACTTTCTCCTACGAGCAGTACTTC.

This clone appeared once. The chain recombines TRBV5-1 with TRBJ2-5, with D maybe TRBD1 (6 bases). CDR1 and CDR2 from the germline V gene are SGHRS and YFSETQ. The CDR3 has 13 residues. Trimming pared 4 bases from V and 5 bases from J, leaving 12 bases between. CDR3 residues: CASSAGTQETQYF. The CDR3 DNA reads TGCGCCAGCAGCGCCGGGACACAGGAGACCCAGTACTTC.

The V gene is TRBV20-1, the J gene TRBJ2-7, with 7 nucleotides matching TRBD1. J gave up 2 bases and V 4 bases, and 5 bases lay outside the gene matches. CDR3 size: 13 residues. Germline-derived CDR1 and CDR2 are DFQATT and SNEGSKA (reference sequence). CDR3 sequence (DNA): TGCAGTGCTAATGACAGGGTTCCCTACGAGCAGTACTTC. It translates to CSANDRVPYEQYF.

This clone was seen just once. The chain has TRBV3-1 (or the pseudogene TRBV3-2) and TRBJ1-5; the D gene is possibly TRBD1 (6 bases). This CDR3 has 16 residues. V lost 2 bases and J lost 11, with 22 bases in between. Germline V gene data show CDR1 as LGHDT and CDR2 as YNNKEL (reference sequence). The CDR3: CASSQTTGRGSGAQHF. In nucleotides, the CDR3 is TGTGCCAGCAGCCAAACCACAGGGCGGGGGTCGGGAGCCCAGCATTTT.

The rearrangement uses TRBV5-1 and TRBJ2-7; weak D call: TRBD1 (6 bases). The germline V gene encodes CDR1 SGHRS and CDR2 YFSETQ. Deletions cut 0 bases from V and 6 bases from J, with 10 bases between. The CDR3 covers 13 residues. Here the CDR3 reads CASSLGHRVEQYF. The CDR3 DNA reads as TGCGCCAGCAGCTTGGGCCACAGGGTCGAGCAGTACTTC.

In this sample, this clone turned up once. The chain recombines TRBV19 with TRBJ1-1; D is unclear. The CDR3 consists of 16 residues. The V gene lost 4 bases and the J gene lost 0 bases, with 15 bases spanning the gap. The germline CDR1 and CDR2 sequences are LNHDA and SQIVND (reference sequence). The CDR3 DNA sequence: TGTGCCAGTAGTACCCTACAGATTCCCCTGAACACTGAAGCTTTCTTT. It is translated as CASSTLQIPLNTEAFF.

This clone came up once. The rearrangement uses TRBV2 and TRBJ1-2, with 10 bases identical to TRBD1. CDR1 and CDR2 from the germline V gene are SNHLY and FYNNEI. V trimming: 3 bases; J trimming: 2 bases; junction bases outside the gene matches: 3. The CDR3 runs 15 residues. As DNA, the CDR3 is TGTGCCAGCAGTGAGGGACAGGGGCTAAACTATGGCTACACCTTC. Its translation is CASSEGQGLNYGYTF.

The rearrangement links TRBV19 to TRBJ2-5; 11 bases line up with TRBD2. Unmatched junction bases numbered 2, after V lost 4 bases and J lost 1 base. Germline V CDR1 and CDR2: LNHDA, SQIVND (reference sequence). The CDR3 covers 15 residues. Here the CDR3 DNA reads TGTGCCAGTAGTACTAGCGGGGGGCCCCAAGAGACCCAGTACTTC. It codes for CASSTSGGPQETQYF.

The J gene is TRBJ2-3, the V gene TRBV27, with D possibly being TRBD2 (6 bases). The germline V gene has CDR1 MNHEY and CDR2 SMNVEV (reference sequence). This CDR3 has 16 amino acids. V lost 0 bases to trimming and J lost 2 bases, with 12 bases between them. Here the CDR3 reads CASSLSPGLLTDTQYF. In nucleotides, the CDR3 is TGTGCCAGCAGTTTATCCCCGGGACTCCTCACAGATACGCAGTATTTT.

The V call is TRBV11-2, the J call TRBJ2-1; the match to TRBD2 covers 11 bases. This CDR3 comprises 18 residues. Germline loops: CDR1 SGHAT, CDR2 FQNNGV. With V trimmed by 5 bases and J by 6 bases, 15 bases remained unmatched. The CDR3 DNA sequence: TGTGCCAGCAGCCACCGATCCATAGCGGGGGGGCAGCGCAATGAGCAGTTCTTC. Residues: CASSHRSIAGGQRNEQFF.

The rearrangement joins TRBV7-3 to TRBJ2-3, with 11 bases fitting TRBD2. In germline, CDR1 is SGHTA, CDR2 FQGTGA. This CDR3 has 15 residues. V was pared by 5 bases and J by 0 bases, with 1 base of the junction left unmatched. This chain's CDR3 is CASSIAGGSTDTQYF. DNA of the CDR3: TGTGCCAGCAGCATAGCGGGGGGGAGCACAGATACGCAGTATTTT.

The V and J genes are TRBV24-1 and TRBJ1-1; D may be TRBD1 (6 bases). The CDR3 spans 15 residues. Per the germline V gene, CDR1 is KGHDR and CDR2 is SFDVKD. Trimming left V 8 bases short and J 0 bases short, with 15 bases between. In nucleotides, the CDR3 is TGTGCCACCAAAGGGTCAGGGGTTATGAACACTGAAGCTTTCTTT. This gives the protein CATKGSGVMNTEAFF.

This chain links TRBV28 with TRBJ2-1; 7 nucleotides align to TRBD2. The junction had 8 bases not matched to a gene; V was cut back by 8 bases and J by 4 bases. The germline gives CDR1 MDHEN, CDR2 SYDVKM. There are 14 residues in the CDR3. CDR3 loop: CASSPGGSYNEQFF. In nucleotides, the CDR3 is TGTGCCAGCTCCCCCGGCGGGAGTTACAATGAGCAGTTCTTC. The full variable domain, in which reference TRBV28 and TRBJ2-1 provide the parts outside the CDR3, is DVKVTQSSRYLVKRTGEKVFLECVQDMDHENMFWYRQDPGLGLRLIYFSYDVKMKEKGDIPEGYSVSREKKERFSLILESASTNQTSMYLCASSPGGSYNEQFFGPGTRLTVL.